This T cell receptor beta chain was recovered during a study of early T cells in non-severe SARS-CoV-2 infection (dated by TCRdb to the early 2020s). The study in broad terms: TCR sequencing used bulk RNA from unsorted whole blood, so alpha and beta chains could not be paired. The full study reports these points: Matching against VDJdb was skewed toward anti-spike CD8 responses, likely underestimated virus-specific expansions, and missed private and CD4 specificities.

This clonotype occurred a few times. Its antigen target is currently unknown. No clone much larger than this one lies a single base away; base qualities are absent. The study was a case-control design nested within a healthcare worker cohort in London, UK, with weekly nasopharyngeal swab PCR tests and blood sampling. Between 23 and 31 March 2020, the week of the UK lockdown, healthcare workers were enrolled and then followed up weekly for as long as 16 weeks. Receptors were amplified or captured by 5' RACE. TCRdb names NextSeq 500 as the instrument used. In the TCR library protocol, unique molecular identifiers were attached to individual cDNA molecules to correct for PCR bias and sequencing error. Both TCR alpha and beta chains were sequenced, and tight co-correlation was observed between alpha and beta sequence abundances in each sample. The published analysis was carried out like this. V gene, J gene and CDR3 annotation of TCR sequences was performed with Decombinator V4. TCRs were defined as expanded if a significant change between any two time points was detected under a Poisson model with p below 0.0001. TCR abundances were normalised to the total number of TCRs sequenced per sample and expressed as counts per million. TRAV1-2 paired with TRAJ12, TRAJ20 or TRAJ33 defined MAIT TCRs, while TRAV10 paired with TRAJ18 defined iNKT TCRs. VDJdb, accessed 1 November 2021, was searched for CMV, EBV and SARS-CoV-2 annotated TCRs, excluding TCRs annotated for multiple antigens. TCRdb redid the processing of the public reads, applying fastp at Q25 and MiXCR, and retained in-frame beta chains. Entries are consolidated by CDR3 protein sequence, retaining the most common genes and DNA. The authors' filters were not applied to this entry. The sample table shows about 120,000 distinct CDR3 sequences, and about 12% are seen once. Clones ranked in the top ten supply approximately 4% of the sample.

V is clipped by 5 bases and J by 3 bases, and the sequence between their germline boundaries is 8 bases long. The CDR3 numbers 12 residues from cysteine through phenylalanine. The kept DNA is CDR3 alone, 36 bases in frame from the first base. According to the germline V gene (reference sequence), CDR1 reads MNHNY and CDR2 reads SVGAGI. This clonotype was sampled from an adult who was a healthcare worker with PCR-confirmed SARS-CoV-2 infection or an uninfected control (not recorded which). Recombination connected TRBV6-6 to TRBJ2-7, with an unclear D gene assignment. The sample in question was whole blood, obtained at baseline. The DNA is TGTGCCAGCAGTGGCCGCCTCTACGAGCAGTACTTC. Protein translation: CASSGRLYEQYF.